This T cell receptor (beta chain) was captured by sequencing in a study of response to subunit inactivated influenza vaccine. Study-wide results and caveats: Authors suggested each seasonal flu vaccination may recruit only limited numbers of new T cells.

Germline V lookup: CDR1 SQVTM, CDR2 ANQGSEA. The CDR3 is 11 residues long. Trimming stripped 5 bases from V and 7 bases from J, with 11 bases between. TCRdb re-analysed the RT-PCR reads in MiXCR, keeping a single row per CDR3 protein. Here the sample spans fewer than 250,000 distinct CDR3 sequences, around 14% being singletons. In regard to this clonotype: Its antigen is unknown.

The sample was CD8+ T cells sorted from PBMCs, taken less than 6 days after vaccination. The sequence was collected from a middle-aged man who received an inactivated influenza vaccine. The J gene is TRBJ1-1, the V gene TRBV29-1; D is ambiguous. CDR3 in amino acids: CSVRFHGEAFF. The CDR3 coding sequence is TGCAGCGTTAGATTCCATGGTGAAGCTTTCTTT.